This TCR beta chain was observed in a study of cytomegalovirus exposure and HLA in healthy donors. Assay used: immunoSEQ multiplex PCR; TCRdb lists only in-frame clones, some missing. Of about 130,000 clones listed, 89% are singletons. Losses at the gene ends were 5 bases for V and 6 bases for J; bases not matched to a gene: 9. The germline CDR1 and CDR2 sequences are SGHTA and FQGTGA. This CDR3 has 15 residues. This clonotype originated in a woman in her late teens or twenties in good health and CMV-seropositive. The sequencing input was PBMCs. The chain carries TRBV7-3 and TRBJ1-2; 10 bases are shared with TRBD1. CDR3: CASSRPGTGENGYTF. CDR3 in DNA: TGTGCCAGCAGCCGACCGGGGACAGGGGAAAATGGCTACACCTTC.